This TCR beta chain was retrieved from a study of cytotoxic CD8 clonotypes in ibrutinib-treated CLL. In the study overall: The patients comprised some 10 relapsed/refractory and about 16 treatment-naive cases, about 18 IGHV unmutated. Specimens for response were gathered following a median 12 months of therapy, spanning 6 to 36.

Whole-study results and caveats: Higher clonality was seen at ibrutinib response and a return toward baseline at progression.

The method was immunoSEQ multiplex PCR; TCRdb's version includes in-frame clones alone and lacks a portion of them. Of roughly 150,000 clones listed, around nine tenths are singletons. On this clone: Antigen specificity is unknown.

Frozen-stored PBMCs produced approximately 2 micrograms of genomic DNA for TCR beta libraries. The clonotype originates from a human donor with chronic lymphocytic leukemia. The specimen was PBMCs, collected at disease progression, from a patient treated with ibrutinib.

The CDR3 DNA sequence: TGTGCCAGCAGCCAGAAAGACAGGAGGAACACTGAAGCTTTCTTT. It yields the protein CASSQKDRRNTEAFF. The rearrangement links TRBV4-2 to TRBJ1-1, with D maybe TRBD1 (6 bases). The CDR3 extends over 15 amino acids. Germline lookup yields CDR1 LGHNA and CDR2 YNFKEQ. Trimming cost V 3 bases and J 1 base, with 12 bases left between them.